This T cell receptor beta chain was sequenced in a study of T cell clonotyping in hematopoietic cell transplantation. Blood collection times were about day -28 and days 30, 100, 180 posttransplant. V dropped 10 bases and J dropped 4; count of bases not matched to a gene: 11. This CDR3 has 14 amino acids. From germline, CDR1 is SGHVS and CDR2 FQNEAQ. For this clone: Its antigen remains unidentified.

Study outcomes and limitations: Few recipient clonotypes overlapped donors; over 97% were de novo at given depth. Pathologically expanded recipient clonotypes increased progressively from day 30 to day 180 as diversity fell.

Sequenced by immunoSEQ multiplex PCR; TCRdb stores in-frame clones only, minus some. The sample contains under 9,500 clones, approximately 85% of which appear only once. The receptor's source is a female patient younger than 45 who had an allogeneic stem cell transplant, so the T cells may come from the graft donor. Some clones in this sample may be carry-over from other donors' samples. The sample was PBMCs, taken 180 days after allogeneic stem cell transplant. This sequence joins TRBV7-8 and TRBJ2-7, with TRBD2 identical over 9 bases. The CDR3 reads CATNPRAGGYEQYF. The CDR3 nucleotides read TGTGCCACGAACCCCCGGGCGGGGGGGTACGAGCAGTACTTC.